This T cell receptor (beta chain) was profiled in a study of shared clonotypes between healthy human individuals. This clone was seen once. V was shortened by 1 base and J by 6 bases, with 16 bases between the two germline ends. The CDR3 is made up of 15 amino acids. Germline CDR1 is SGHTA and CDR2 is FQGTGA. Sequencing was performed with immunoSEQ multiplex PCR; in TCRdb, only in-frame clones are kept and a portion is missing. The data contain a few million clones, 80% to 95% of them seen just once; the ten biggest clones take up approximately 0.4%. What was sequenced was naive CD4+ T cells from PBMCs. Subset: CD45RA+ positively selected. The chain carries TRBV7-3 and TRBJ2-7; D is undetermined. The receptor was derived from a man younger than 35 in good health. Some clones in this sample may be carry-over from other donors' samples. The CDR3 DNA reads TGTGCCAGCAGCTTAAGTGGCAGTTTCTCATCCGAGCAGTACTTC. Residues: CASSLSGSFSSEQYF.